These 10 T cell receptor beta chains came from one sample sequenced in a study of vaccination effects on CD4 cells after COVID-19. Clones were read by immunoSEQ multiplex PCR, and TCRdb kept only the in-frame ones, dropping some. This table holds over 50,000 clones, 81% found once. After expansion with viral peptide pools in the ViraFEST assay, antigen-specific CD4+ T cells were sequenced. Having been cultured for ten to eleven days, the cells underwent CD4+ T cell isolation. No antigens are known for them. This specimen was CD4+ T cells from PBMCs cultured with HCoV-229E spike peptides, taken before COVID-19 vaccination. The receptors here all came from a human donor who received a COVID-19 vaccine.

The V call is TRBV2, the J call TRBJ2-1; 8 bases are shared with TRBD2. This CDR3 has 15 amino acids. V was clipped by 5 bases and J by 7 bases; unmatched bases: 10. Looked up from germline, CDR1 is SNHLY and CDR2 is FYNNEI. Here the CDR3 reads CASSQRGGGGNEQFF. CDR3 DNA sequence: TGTGCCAGCAGTCAACGGGGGGGCGGGGGAAATGAGCAGTTCTTC.

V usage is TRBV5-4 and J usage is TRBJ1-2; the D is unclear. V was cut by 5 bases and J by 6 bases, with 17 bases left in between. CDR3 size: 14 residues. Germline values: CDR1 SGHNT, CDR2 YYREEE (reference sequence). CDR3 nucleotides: TGTGCCAGCAGACGAGGGCGCCACGATCATGGCTACACCTTC. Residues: CASRRGRHDHGYTF. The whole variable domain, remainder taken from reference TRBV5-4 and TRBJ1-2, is ETGVTQSPTHLIKTRGQQVTLRCSSQSGHNTVSWYQQALGQGPQFIFQYYREEENGRGNFPPRFSGLQFPNYSSELNVNALELDDSALYLCASRRGRHDHGYTFGSGTRLTVV.

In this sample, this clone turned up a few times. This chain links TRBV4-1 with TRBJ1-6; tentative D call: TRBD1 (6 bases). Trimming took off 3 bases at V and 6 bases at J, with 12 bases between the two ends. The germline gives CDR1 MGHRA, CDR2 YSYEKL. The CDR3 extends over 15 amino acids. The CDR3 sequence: CASSQPLGGNSPLHF. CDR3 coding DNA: TGCGCCAGCAGCCAGCCCTTAGGGGGTAATTCACCCCTCCACTTT.

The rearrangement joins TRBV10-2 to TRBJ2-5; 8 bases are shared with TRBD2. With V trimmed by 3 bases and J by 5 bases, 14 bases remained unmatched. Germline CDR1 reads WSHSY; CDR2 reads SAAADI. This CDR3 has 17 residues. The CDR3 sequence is CASSEPPSRGGRETQYF. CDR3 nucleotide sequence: TGCGCCAGCAGTGAACCCCCTAGCCGGGGGGGCAGGGAGACCCAGTACTTC.

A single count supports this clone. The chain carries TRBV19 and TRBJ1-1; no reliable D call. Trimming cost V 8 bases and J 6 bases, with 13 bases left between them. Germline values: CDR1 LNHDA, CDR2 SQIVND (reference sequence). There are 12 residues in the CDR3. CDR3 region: CASSPQYAEAFF. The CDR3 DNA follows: TGTGCCAGTTCACCCCAATATGCTGAAGCTTTCTTT.

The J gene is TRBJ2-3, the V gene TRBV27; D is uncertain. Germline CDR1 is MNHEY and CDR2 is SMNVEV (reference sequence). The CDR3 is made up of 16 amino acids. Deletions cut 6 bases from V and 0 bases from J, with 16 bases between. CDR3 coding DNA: TGTGCCAGCAGCCCCGCTGGTAGGGCTAGCACAGATACGCAGTATTTT. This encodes CASSPAGRASTDTQYF.

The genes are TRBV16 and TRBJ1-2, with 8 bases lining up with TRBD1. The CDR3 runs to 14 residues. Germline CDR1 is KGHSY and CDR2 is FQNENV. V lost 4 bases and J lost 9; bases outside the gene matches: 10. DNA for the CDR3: TGTGCCAGCAGCCGAGGACAGGGAGGGACGAGCTACACCTTC. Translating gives CASSRGQGGTSYTF.

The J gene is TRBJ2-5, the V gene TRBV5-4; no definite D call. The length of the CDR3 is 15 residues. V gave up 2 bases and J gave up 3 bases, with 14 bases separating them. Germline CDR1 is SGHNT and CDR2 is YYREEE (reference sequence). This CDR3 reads CASSFGQVIEETQYF. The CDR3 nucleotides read TGTGCCAGCAGCTTTGGGCAGGTGATAGAAGAGACCCAGTACTTC.

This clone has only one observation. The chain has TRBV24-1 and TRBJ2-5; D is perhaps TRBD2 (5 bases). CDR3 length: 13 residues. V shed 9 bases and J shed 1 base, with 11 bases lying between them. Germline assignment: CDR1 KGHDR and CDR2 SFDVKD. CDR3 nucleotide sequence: TGTGCCACCTGTCGGGGTCCCCAAGAGACCCAGTACTTC. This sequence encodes CATCRGPQETQYF.

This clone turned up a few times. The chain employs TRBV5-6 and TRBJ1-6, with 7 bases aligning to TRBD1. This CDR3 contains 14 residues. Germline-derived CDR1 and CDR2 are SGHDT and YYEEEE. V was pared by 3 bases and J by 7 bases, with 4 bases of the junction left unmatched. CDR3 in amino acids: CASSSKTGNSPLHF. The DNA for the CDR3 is TGTGCCAGCAGCTCAAAGACAGGGAATTCACCCCTCCACTTT.